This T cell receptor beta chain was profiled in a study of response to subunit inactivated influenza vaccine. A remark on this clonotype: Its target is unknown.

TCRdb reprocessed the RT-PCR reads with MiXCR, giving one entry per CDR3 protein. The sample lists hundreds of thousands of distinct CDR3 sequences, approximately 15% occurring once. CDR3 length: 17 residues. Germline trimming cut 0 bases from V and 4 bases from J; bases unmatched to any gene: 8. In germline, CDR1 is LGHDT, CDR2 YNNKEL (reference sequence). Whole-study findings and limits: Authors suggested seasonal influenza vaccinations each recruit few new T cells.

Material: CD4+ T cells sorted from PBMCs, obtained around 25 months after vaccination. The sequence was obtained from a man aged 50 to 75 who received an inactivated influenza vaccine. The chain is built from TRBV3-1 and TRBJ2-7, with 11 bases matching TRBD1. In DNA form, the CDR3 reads TGTGCCAGCAGCCAAGATCGGACAGGGGGCGGAATGTACGAGCAGTACTTC. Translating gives CASSQDRTGGGMYEQYF.